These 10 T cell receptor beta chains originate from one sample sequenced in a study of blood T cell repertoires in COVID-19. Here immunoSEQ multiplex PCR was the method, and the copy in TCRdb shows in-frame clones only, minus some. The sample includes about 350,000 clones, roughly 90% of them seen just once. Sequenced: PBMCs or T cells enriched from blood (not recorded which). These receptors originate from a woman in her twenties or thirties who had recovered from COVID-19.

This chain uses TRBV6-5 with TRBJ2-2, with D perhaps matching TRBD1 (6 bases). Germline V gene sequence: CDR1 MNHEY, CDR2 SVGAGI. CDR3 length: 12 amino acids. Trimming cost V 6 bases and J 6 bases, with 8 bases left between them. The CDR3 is CASRRGSGELFF. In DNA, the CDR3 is TGTGCCAGCAGAAGGGGGTCCGGGGAGCTGTTTTTT.

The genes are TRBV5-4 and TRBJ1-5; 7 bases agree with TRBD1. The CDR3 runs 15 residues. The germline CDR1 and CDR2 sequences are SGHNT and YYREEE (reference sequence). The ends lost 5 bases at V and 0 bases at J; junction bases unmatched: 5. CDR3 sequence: CASSAGGSSNQPQHF. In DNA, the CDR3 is TGTGCCAGCAGTGCAGGGGGTTCTAGCAATCAGCCCCAGCATTTT.

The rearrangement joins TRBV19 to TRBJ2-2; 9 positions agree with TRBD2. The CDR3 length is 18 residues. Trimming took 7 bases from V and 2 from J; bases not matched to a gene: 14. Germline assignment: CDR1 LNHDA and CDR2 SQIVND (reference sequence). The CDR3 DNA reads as TGTGCCAGTAAGAAGGGTAGCGGGGGCTTCAGTAACACCGGGGAGCTGTTTTTT. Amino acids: CASKKGSGGFSNTGELFF.

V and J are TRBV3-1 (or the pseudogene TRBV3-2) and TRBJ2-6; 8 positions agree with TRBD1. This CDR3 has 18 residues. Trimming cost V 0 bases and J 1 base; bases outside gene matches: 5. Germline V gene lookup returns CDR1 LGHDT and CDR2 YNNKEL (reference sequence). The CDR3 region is CASSQETGDESGANVLTF. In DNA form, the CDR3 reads TGTGCCAGCAGCCAAGAGACAGGGGACGAGTCTGGGGCCAACGTCCTGACTTTC.

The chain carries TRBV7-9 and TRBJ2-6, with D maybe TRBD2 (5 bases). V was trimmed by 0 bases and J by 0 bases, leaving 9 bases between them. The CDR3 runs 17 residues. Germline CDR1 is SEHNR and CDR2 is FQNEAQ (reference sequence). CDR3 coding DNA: TGTGCCAGCAGCTTAGCCGTGGGGAGCTCTGGGGCCAACGTCCTGACTTTC. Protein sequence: CASSLAVGSSGANVLTF. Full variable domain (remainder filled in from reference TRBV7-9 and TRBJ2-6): DTGVSQNPRHKITKRGQNVTFRCDPISEHNRLYWYRQTLGQGPEFLTYFQNEAQLEKSRLLSDRFSAERPKGSFSTLEIQRTEQGDSAMYLCASSLAVGSSGANVLTFGAGSRLTVL.

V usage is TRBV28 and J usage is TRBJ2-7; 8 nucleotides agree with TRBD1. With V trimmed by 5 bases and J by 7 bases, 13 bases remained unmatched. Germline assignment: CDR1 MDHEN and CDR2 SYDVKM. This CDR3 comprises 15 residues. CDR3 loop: CASSPRTGLTTEQYF. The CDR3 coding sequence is TGTGCCAGCAGTCCCCGGACAGGGCTAACTACGGAGCAGTACTTC.

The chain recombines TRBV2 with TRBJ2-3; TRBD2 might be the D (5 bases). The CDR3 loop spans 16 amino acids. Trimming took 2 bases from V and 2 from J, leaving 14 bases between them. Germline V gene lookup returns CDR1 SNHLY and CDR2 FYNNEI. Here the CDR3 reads CASSERSSAYTDTQYF. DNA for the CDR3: TGTGCCAGCAGTGAACGGAGTAGCGCTTACACAGATACGCAGTATTTT.

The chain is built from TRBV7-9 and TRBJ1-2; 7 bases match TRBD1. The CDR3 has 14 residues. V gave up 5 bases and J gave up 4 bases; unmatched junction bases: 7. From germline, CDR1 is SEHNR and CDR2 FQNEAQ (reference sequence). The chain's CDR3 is CASSPRQGGYGYTF. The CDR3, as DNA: TGTGCCAGCAGCCCAAGACAGGGTGGCTATGGCTACACCTTC.

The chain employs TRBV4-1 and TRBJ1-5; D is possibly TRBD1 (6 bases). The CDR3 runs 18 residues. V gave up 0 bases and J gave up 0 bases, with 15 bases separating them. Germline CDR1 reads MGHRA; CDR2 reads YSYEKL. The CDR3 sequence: CASSQDWGTGYSNQPQHF. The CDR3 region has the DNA TGCGCCAGCAGCCAAGATTGGGGTACAGGGTATAGCAATCAGCCCCAGCATTTT.

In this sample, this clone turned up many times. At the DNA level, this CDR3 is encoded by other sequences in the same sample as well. The CDR3 region is CASSLGQGVNTEAFF. The CDR3 DNA reads TGTGCCAGCAGCTTAGGGCAGGGGGTGAACACTGAAGCTTTCTTT. V is TRBV7-9 and J is TRBJ1-1, with 7 bases that match TRBD1. V was clipped by 1 base and J by 0 bases; unmatched bases: 2. The CDR3 consists of 15 residues. Germline CDR1 is SEHNR and CDR2 is FQNEAQ (reference sequence).